Listed below are T cell receptor beta chains from one sample, sequenced in a study of molecular identifiers for immune sequencing clone quantification. One entry per CDR3 protein, called by TCRdb with MiXCR from the PCR reads. The sample consists of about 630,000 distinct CDR3 sequences, around 25% of them appearing once. Material for sequencing was naive CD8+ T cells from blood, with Jurkat cell RNA spiked in. The source is a human donor in good health. Some libraries in this study had Jurkat cell RNA spiked in. Both conserved end residues are part of each CDR3. The D gene is left open where the match is weak. Only some rows state a clone size, as once, few, many or a class for expanded clones.

J	size	V	D	CDR3	DNA
TRBJ1-1	many	TRBV20-1	NA	CSAPGTMNTEAFF	TGCAGTGCTCCCGGGACAATGAACACTGAAGCTTTCTTT
TRBJ2-7	few	TRBV19	NA	CASSIDAREQYF	TGTGCCAGTAGTATAGACGCCCGCGAGCAGTACTTC
TRBJ2-6	many	TRBV4-2	NA	CASSQEPGYGANVLTF	TGTGCCAGCAGCCAAGAACCAGGGTATGGGGCCAACGTCCTGACTTTC
TRBJ1-2	many	TRBV13	NA	CASAANYGYTF	TGTGCCAGCGCAGCTAACTATGGCTACACCTTC
TRBJ2-7	NA	TRBV18	NA	CASSMSADKTYEQYF	TGTGCCAGCTCAATGTCAGCGGACAAAACCTACGAGCAGTACTTC
TRBJ1-1	many	TRBV27	NA	CASSLSGALGTEAFF	TGTGCCAGCAGTTTATCAGGGGCTCTCGGCACTGAAGCTTTCTTT
TRBJ2-6	many	TRBV11-2	NA	CASSSDRIFGANVLTF	TGTGCCAGCAGCTCAGACAGAATTTTTGGGGCCAACGTCCTGACTTTC
TRBJ2-7	few	TRBV13	NA	CASSSTTSGGYEQYF	TGTGCCAGCAGCTCAACCACTAGTGGGGGCTACGAGCAGTACTTC
TRBJ2-3	NA	TRBV6-2/TRBV6-3	NA	CTSSYGIGGDTQYF	TGTACCAGCAGTTACGGGATCGGGGGTGATACGCAGTATTTT
TRBJ2-1	few	TRBV30	NA	CAWSGGNEQFF	TGTGCCTGGAGTGGGGGCAATGAGCAGTTCTTC